The T cell receptor (beta chain) described here comes from a study of blood T cell repertoires in COVID-19 (dated by TCRdb to between 2020 and 2021). Concerning the study at large: Samples covering the acute and convalescent phases of COVID-19 were provided by collaborators in the United States, Italy and Spain. A freely available public database, intended as a resource for researchers studying the immune response to SARS-CoV-2, is where the repertoires were released. Samples came from the ongoing ImmuneRACE study (first 160 participants) plus 1,254 subjects from 6 global collaborators. HLA class I and class II types, where available, came from metadata supplied by the sample provider rather than from assay-based typing. The material from the prospective study consisted of cDNA or gDNA derived from T cells, B-cell-depleted T cells, or PBMCs. Subjects who had been exposed to COVID-19, were actively infected with it, or had recovered from it provided the deeply sampled blood TCRbeta repertoires that made up the dataset. A de-identified subject ID, COVID-19 status, age in years and sex were almost always included in the sample metadata. General conclusions and limits of the study: Clinical and demographic metadata were provided uncurated, with the amount varying by source and participant.

TCRbeta CDR3 regions were amplified from genomic DNA by means of the immunoSEQ Assay, a bias-controlled multiplex PCR. The authors processed their data as follows. Within the assay, amplification of reference gene primers was used to estimate how many nucleated cells each sample contained. To quantify the absolute abundance of each unique TCRbeta CDR3 rearrangement, sequence reads were collapsed and filtered. For each sample, productive Simpson clonality was calculated as the square root of Simpson's diversity index over productive rearrangements. As stored in TCRdb, this immuneACCESS dataset retains in-frame rearrangements with V and J assigned. A fraction of the clones does not appear; measured against another copy, unresolved V genes explain less than half of the discrepancy, and the remainder lacks a known reason. V and J calls and clone size are copied from that table; D and trimming were computed from the DNA. Counted in this sample were 250,000 to 350,000 clones; 75% to 90% of them appeared once. Of the sample, over 2% is held by the ten largest clones.

About this clone itself: Its antigen target is currently unknown. No qualities accompany the bases; no much larger clone lies one base away.

The cysteine opens and the phenylalanine closes a CDR3 of 13 amino acids. Of all the DNA, just the CDR3 is kept, 39 bases in frame from base 1. V was cut back by 2 bases and J by 9 bases, leaving a gap of 13 bases between them. The germline V gene yields MNHEY for CDR1 and SVGEGT for CDR2. Samples from volunteer blood donors who had recovered from COVID-19 were contributed by a second Seattle source. Whole blood was collected in K2EDTA tubes by collaborating institutions according to the institutions' own protocols. For TCRbeta analysis, collaborators shipped samples as frozen whole blood, isolated PBMCs, or DNA extracted from either of those sample types.

Recombination joined TRBV6-2 or TRBV6-3 with TRBJ2-5; TRBD2 might be the D gene, on 6 matching bases. The source of this sequence is a woman aged 45-65 years who had recovered from COVID-19. Sequences were obtained from peripheral blood. The CDR3 corresponds to CASSYQRWGAQYF. The DNA sequence is as follows: TGTGCCAGCAGTTACCAGCGGTGGGGGGCCCAGTACTTC.